Presented here are 12 T cell receptor beta chains from one specimen sequenced in a study of T cells in localized non-small cell lung cancer. The table came from immunoSEQ multiplex PCR; TCRdb's copy has only in-frame clones and leaves some out. Altogether roughly 18,000 clones are present, around 86% being singletons, with the ten largest covering roughly 27%. The starting material was peripheral blood, obtained before any cancer treatment. The receptors stem from a female donor older than 55 with stage I lung adenocarcinoma.

CDR3 DNA: TGTGCCATCAGTGAGTCCGGAACGGTTGTCAGGGACTACGAGCAGTACTTC. Translated, it gives CAISESGTVVRDYEQYF. The chain has TRBV10-3 and TRBJ2-7, with D possibly being TRBD1 (5 bases). The V end lost 0 bases, the J end lost 3 bases, and 18 bases lay between the germline ends. Germline V gene sequence: CDR1 ENHRY, CDR2 SYGVKD. This CDR3 region has 17 residues.

The rearrangement joins TRBV5-1 to TRBJ2-7; 8 nucleotides align to TRBD1. Germline V lookup: CDR1 SGHRS, CDR2 YFSETQ. The CDR3 has 16 residues. V shed 4 bases, J shed 2 bases, and the junction held 11 bases outside the gene matches. This chain's CDR3 is CASSLSRGQVTYEQYF. CDR3 coding DNA: TGCGCCAGCAGCCTTTCCCGGGGACAGGTTACCTACGAGCAGTACTTC.

As for this clone: It is likely a read error, because the conserved phenylalanine at the end of the CDR3 is missing. The DNA is left out, because the CDR3 cannot be placed on it with certainty; the CDR3 is given as TCRdb lists it. This chain joins TRBV5-1 and TRBJ1-2. The CDR3 is 11 residues long, counting both termini. Germline V lookup: CDR1 SGHRS, CDR2 YFSETQ. The CDR3 protein is CASSTLQRFSS.

J is TRBJ2-7 and V is TRBV7-9, with TRBD1 matching over 7 bases. With 5 bases clipped from V and 0 bases from J, the junction kept 4 bases outside the gene matches. Looked up from germline, CDR1 is SEHNR and CDR2 is FQNEAQ (reference sequence). CDR3 size: 14 residues. The CDR3 is CASSATGVSYEQYF. CDR3 in DNA: TGTGCCAGCAGCGCAACAGGGGTCTCCTACGAGCAGTACTTC.

The chain uses TRBV5-1 and TRBJ1-2, with TRBD1 matching 7 bases. V shed 3 bases and J 1 base; nucleotides not matched to a gene: 9. The CDR3 runs 16 residues. CDR1 is SGHRS, CDR2 YFSETQ, per germline. CDR3 DNA sequence: TGCGCCAGCAGCTCTTCCACCGGGACAGTTAACTATGGCTACACCTTC. Translation: CASSSSTGTVNYGYTF.

The rearrangement uses TRBV13 and TRBJ2-5; TRBD2 matches at 10 bases. This CDR3 is 16 amino acids long. V shed 4 bases and J 2 bases; nucleotides not matched to a gene: 7. The germline gives CDR1 PRHDT, CDR2 FYEKMQ (reference sequence). DNA of the CDR3: TGTGCCAGCAGCTCTCGTGGACTAGCGGTTCAAGAGACCCAGTACTTC. Translating gives CASSSRGLAVQETQYF. The full variable domain, rest sourced from reference TRBV13 and TRBJ2-5, is AAGVIQSPRHLIKEKRETATLKCYPIPRHDTVYWYQQGPGQDPQFLISFYEKMQSDKGSIPDRFSAQQFSDYHSELNMSSLELGDSALYFCASSSRGLAVQETQYFGPGTRLLVL.

This chain links TRBV10-3 with TRBJ1-1; D remains ambiguous. Germline V gene data show CDR1 as ENHRY and CDR2 as SYGVKD. This CDR3 comprises 14 residues. V was cut by 0 bases and J by 0 bases, with 5 bases left in between. In DNA, the CDR3 is TGTGCCATCAGTGAGTCGGACTTGAACACTGAAGCTTTCTTT. The encoded protein is CAISESDLNTEAFF.

The chain is built from TRBV4-1 and TRBJ2-7, with D tentatively TRBD1 (5 bases). V was clipped by 2 bases and J by 6 bases, with 17 bases between them. Germline V gives CDR1 MGHRA, CDR2 YSYEKL. The CDR3 runs to 15 residues. The CDR3 bases are TGCGCCAGCAGCCAAAATAGAATGACAGCATTCGAGCAGTACTTC. It translates to CASSQNRMTAFEQYF.

CDR3 nucleotides: TGTGCCAGCAGTTGGGGGGCGCGCACCGGGGAGCTGTTTTTT. It translates to CASSWGARTGELFF. The J gene is TRBJ2-2, the V gene TRBV27, with D perhaps TRBD1 or TRBD2 (6 bases each). The CDR3 totals 14 residues. Germline values: CDR1 MNHEY, CDR2 SMNVEV (reference sequence). V was shortened by 4 bases and J by 4 bases, with 10 bases between the two germline ends.

This clone was found once. The chain carries TRBV11-3 and TRBJ1-1, with TRBD1 identical over 9 bases. This CDR3 is 14 amino acids long. Looked up from germline, CDR1 is SGHNT and CDR2 is YENEEA. The J segment lost 10 bases and the V segment lost 5 bases, leaving 11 bases of the junction unmatched. The chain's CDR3 is CASSPPGTGRGAFF. CDR3 DNA: TGTGCCAGCAGCCCCCCCGGGACAGGGAGAGGAGCTTTCTTT. Using reference TRBV11-3 and TRBJ1-1 for the parts outside the CDR3, the full variable domain is EAGVVQSPRYKIIEKKQPVAFWCNPISGHNTLYWYLQNLGQGPELLIRYENEEAVDDSQLPKDRFSAERLKGVDSTLKIQPAELGDSAVYLCASSPPGTGRGAFFGQGTRLTVV.

The chain employs TRBV18 and TRBJ1-4; D is perhaps TRBD1 (6 bases). The CDR3 extends over 16 amino acids. The germline V gene has CDR1 KGHSH and CDR2 LQKENI. Trimming shortened V by 1 base and J by 7 bases, and 16 bases separated the two germline ends. CDR3 DNA: TGTGCCAGCTCACCACGGTTGCGGGGGCCGAGTGAAAAACTGTTTTTT. It is translated as CASSPRLRGPSEKLFF.

V is TRBV29-1 and J is TRBJ1-1, with D hard to call. V gave up 4 bases and J gave up 1 base, with 7 bases separating them. Germline loops: CDR1 SQVTM, CDR2 ANQGSEA. The CDR3 is 12 residues long. The CDR3 DNA is TGCAGCGTTGTCAGGCAGAACACTGAAGCTTTCTTT. Protein product: CSVVRQNTEAFF. Filled out from reference TRBV29-1 and TRBJ1-1, the complete variable domain reads SAVISQKPSRDICQRGTSLTIQCQVDSQVTMMFWYRQQPGQSLTLIATANQGSEATYESGFVIDKFPISRPNLTFSTLTVSNMSPEDSSIYLCSVVRQNTEAFFGQGTRLTVV.